A single sample is the source of the 17 T cell receptor beta chains below, sequenced in a study of identical twins. TCRdb re-derived calls from the 5' RACE reads in MiXCR, one entry per CDR3 protein. The sample records 400,000 to 550,000 distinct CDR3 sequences, approximately 22% being singletons. These data also featured in a second study, about T cells expressing NK-cell markers.

Sequenced sample: CD4+ T cells sorted from blood. These receptors were collected from a woman under 30 in good health.

The chain is built from TRBV29-1 and TRBJ1-1, with D maybe TRBD1 (5 bases). Trimming pared 0 bases from V and 8 bases from J, leaving 16 bases between. Germline lookup yields CDR1 SQVTM and CDR2 ANQGSEA. The CDR3 loop spans 14 amino acids. The CDR3: CSVEDQRGFLEAFF. The CDR3 DNA reads as TGCAGCGTTGAAGACCAAAGGGGCTTTTTAGAAGCTTTCTTT.

This clonotype was detected ten times or more. The V call is TRBV5-1, the J call TRBJ2-5; D is possibly TRBD1 (6 bases). CDR3 length: 15 amino acids. Trimming stripped 2 bases from V and 4 bases from J, with 15 bases between. Germline assignment: CDR1 SGHRS and CDR2 YFSETQ. The CDR3 loop is CASSFGQNHRETQYF. In DNA form, the CDR3 reads TGCGCCAGCAGCTTCGGACAGAACCATCGAGAGACCCAGTACTTC.

The chain recombines TRBV5-1 with TRBJ2-1, with 9 nucleotides matching TRBD2. The V and J ends lost 3 bases and 6 bases, in that order; junction bases with no gene match: 7. The CDR3 contains 15 residues. CDR1 SGHRS and CDR2 YFSETQ come from the germline V gene. CDR3 DNA: TGCGCCAGCAGCTATATTGCGGGAGGGATCAATGAGCAGTTCTTC. Protein product: CASSYIAGGINEQFF.

This chain uses TRBV7-8 with TRBJ2-5; D is undetermined. Germline V CDR1 and CDR2: SGHVS, FQNEAQ. Trimming took off 1 base at V and 2 bases at J, with 8 bases between the two ends. The CDR3 contains 14 residues. The CDR3 sequence is CASSLEGRQETQYF. DNA for the CDR3: TGTGCCAGCAGCTTAGAGGGTCGACAAGAGACCCAGTACTTC.

This clonotype was picked up a small number of times. The chain is built from TRBV5-1 and TRBJ1-2; D is unresolved. Germline V gene lookup returns CDR1 SGHRS and CDR2 YFSETQ. The CDR3 is 14 residues long. V lost 1 base and J 6 bases, leaving 13 bases between the germline ends. As DNA, the CDR3 is TGCGCCAGCAGCTTGCGCCAAAGGGAGAATGGCTACACCTTC. Its translation is CASSLRQRENGYTF.

The chain is built from TRBV2 and TRBJ2-7, with TRBD1 identical over 11 bases. CDR3 length equals 14 residues. J lost 5 bases, V lost 4 bases, and 4 bases had no gene match. In germline, CDR1 is SNHLY, CDR2 FYNNEI. This CDR3 is CASSGDRGYHEQYF. The DNA of the CDR3 is TGTGCCAGCAGTGGGGACAGGGGGTATCACGAGCAGTACTTC. The full variable domain, in which reference TRBV2 and TRBJ2-7 provide the parts outside the CDR3, is EPEVTQTPSHQVTQMGQEVILRCVPISNHLYFYWYRQILGQKVEFLVSFYNNEISEKSEIFDDQFSVERPDGSNFTLKIRSTKLEDSAMYFCASSGDRGYHEQYFGPGTRLTVT.

This clonotype occurred a few times. The chain employs TRBV14 and TRBJ2-7; D not resolved. The CDR3 length is 13 residues. Germline loops: CDR1 SGHDN, CDR2 FVKESK. Trimming removed 2 bases from V and 1 base from J, with 6 bases in between. The CDR3 DNA follows: TGTGCCAGCAGCCAACTGAGTTCCTACGAGCAGTACTTC. Protein product: CASSQLSSYEQYF.

This clonotype showed up just a few times. The gene calls are TRBV20-1 and TRBJ2-2; D remains ambiguous. The germline V and J ends were trimmed by 4 bases and 2 bases, with 8 bases remaining between them. Germline V gene sequence: CDR1 DFQATT, CDR2 SNEGSKA (reference sequence). This CDR3 has 13 residues. Here the CDR3 DNA reads TGCAGTGCTACCAACAGCAACACCGGGGAGCTGTTTTTT. It specifies CSATNSNTGELFF.

The J gene is TRBJ2-5, the V gene TRBV24-1; 7 nucleotides align to TRBD1. Germline V lookup: CDR1 KGHDR, CDR2 SFDVKD. V shed 9 bases and J 7 bases; nucleotides not matched to a gene: 16. This CDR3 region has 15 residues. The CDR3 nucleotides read TGTGCCACCTCCCTCGGGACAGCACCCAAGAGGACCCAGTACTTC. Amino acids: CATSLGTAPKRTQYF.

The chain joins TRBV25-1 to TRBJ2-1; D tentatively reads TRBD1 or TRBD2 (7 bases each). Germline V gene lookup returns CDR1 MGHDK and CDR2 SYGVNS. The CDR3 runs to 15 residues. The V end lost 2 bases, the J end lost 3 bases, and 11 bases lay between the germline ends. CDR3 protein: CASSEAGGGYNEQFF. CDR3 nucleotides: TGTGCCAGCAGTGAAGCAGGGGGGGGCTACAATGAGCAGTTCTTC.

The V call is TRBV20-1, the J call TRBJ2-3, with D possibly being TRBD1 (6 bases). Germline V CDR1 and CDR2: DFQATT, SNEGSKA (reference sequence). The CDR3 covers 12 residues. The V end lost 5 bases, the J end lost 4 bases, and 10 bases lay between the germline ends. DNA for the CDR3: TGCAGTGCTCAGAGACAGGCAGATACGCAGTATTTT. Translation gives CSAQRQADTQYF.

This sequence joins TRBV12-3 or TRBV12-4 and TRBJ2-1; 8 positions match TRBD1. Losses at the gene ends were 3 bases for V and 6 bases for J; bases not matched to a gene: 7. CDR3 length: 15 residues. The CDR3 nucleotides are TGTGCCAGCAGTTTTCGGACAGGGAGTATCAATGAGCAGTTCTTC. Translating it yields CASSFRTGSINEQFF.

The sample holds many counts of this clonotype. The rearrangement joins TRBV12-3 or TRBV12-4 to TRBJ1-3, with a tentative D call TRBD1 (5 bases). V was cut by 5 bases and J by 4 bases, with 12 bases left in between. The CDR3 runs 14 residues. Here the CDR3 DNA reads TGTGCCAGCAGTCCCGGGCGGGGGGGAAACACCATATATTTT. Amino acids: CASSPGRGGNTIYF.

There are many counts of this clonotype. The chain combines TRBV9 with TRBJ2-1; D call uncertain. CDR1 SGDLS and CDR2 YYNGEE come from the germline V gene. The CDR3 consists of 14 residues. V lost 6 bases and J lost 7, with 17 bases in between. CDR3 in amino acids: CASTNLERSNEQFF. The CDR3 bases are TGTGCCAGCACCAATCTAGAACGTTCAAATGAGCAGTTCTTC.

This clonotype was observed at least ten times. This chain links TRBV3-1 with TRBJ1-5, with D hard to call. The CDR3 has 13 amino acids. Germline V gene data show CDR1 as LGHDT and CDR2 as YNNKEL (reference sequence). V was pared by 0 bases and J by 7 bases, with 7 bases between. In DNA form, the CDR3 reads TGTGCCAGCAGCCAAGATCGGGAGCAGCCCCAGCATTTT. Translated: CASSQDREQPQHF.

This clonotype was observed a handful of times. The genes are TRBV7-2 and TRBJ1-6; D not resolved. The germline gives CDR1 SGHTA, CDR2 FQGNSA. The V end lost 2 bases, the J end lost 7 bases, and 15 bases lay between the germline ends. The CDR3 runs to 16 residues. DNA of the CDR3: TGTGCCAGCAGCTTAATGGACTCCTTTCAGAATTCACCCCTCCACTTT. This gives the protein CASSLMDSFQNSPLHF.

The chain combines TRBV2 with TRBJ2-3; TRBD2 is a possible D gene (5 bases). V lost 0 bases and J lost 5, with 12 bases in between. In germline, CDR1 is SNHLY, CDR2 FYNNEI. The CDR3 has 15 amino acids. The CDR3 DNA is TGTGCCAGCAGTGAAGCGCAACTAGTCATAGATACGCAGTATTTT. Translating gives CASSEAQLVIDTQYF.